Listed here are 20 T cell receptor beta chains from one sample, sequenced in a study of CD8 T cells in ankylosing spondylitis. Points from the study as a whole: Ankylosing spondylitis blood appeared to carry a characteristic TCR beta motif of roughly 8 highly homologous variants.

Their recognized antigens are unknown. TCRdb reprocessed the 5' RACE reads via MiXCR and lists one record per CDR3 protein. The data hold about 540,000 distinct CDR3 sequences, with about 13% observed a single time. Sequenced sample: blood, either unsorted or a sorted T cell fraction (not recorded which). These receptors all stem from a male donor with ankylosing spondylitis.

DNA for the CDR3: TGTGCCAGCAGCCCAAACCTGAACACTGAAGCTTTCTTT. It codes for CASSPNLNTEAFF. This chain uses TRBV9 with TRBJ1-1; D not certain. The V end lost 4 bases, the J end lost 0 bases, and 7 bases lay between the germline ends. Germline CDR1 SGDLS, CDR2 YYNGEE. This CDR3 contains 13 residues. The variable domain in full, with the rest retrieved from reference TRBV9 and TRBJ1-1, is DSGVTQTPKHLITATGQRVTLRCSPRSGDLSVYWYQQSLDQGLQFLIQYYNGEERAKGNILERFSAQQFPDLHSELNLSSLELGDSALYFCASSPNLNTEAFFGQGTRLTVV.

This clonotype was counted at least ten times. The rearrangement uses TRBV20-1 and TRBJ2-3, with 9 bases lining up with TRBD2. This CDR3 spans 17 amino acids. J was trimmed by 0 bases and V by 0 bases; bases with no gene match: 7. Germline V gene data show CDR1 as DFQATT and CDR2 as SNEGSKA (reference sequence). The chain's CDR3 is CSARDPRLAVSTDTQYF. CDR3 nucleotides: TGCAGTGCTAGAGATCCCAGACTAGCGGTTAGCACAGATACGCAGTATTTT.

This clonotype showed up just a few times. The chain joins TRBV20-1 to TRBJ2-3; D unresolved. CDR3 size: 14 residues. Deletions cut 1 base from V and 4 bases from J, with 12 bases between. CDR1 is DFQATT and CDR2 is SNEGSKA in the germline V gene (reference sequence). For the CDR3, the DNA is TGCAGTGCTAGAGGAAAGTTCTCAGCAGATACGCAGTATTTT. It codes for CSARGKFSADTQYF.

As regards this clonotype: An end of the junction does not agree with germline; a read error may underlie this. This chain joins TRBV15 and TRBJ2-7; the match to TRBD2 covers 8 bases. The length of the CDR3 is 14 residues. Germline-derived CDR1 and CDR2 are LNHNV and YYDKDF (reference sequence). CDR3 sequence reads: CATGSGTSSHEQYF. As DNA, the CDR3 is TGTGCCACCGGTAGCGGGACCTCCTCCCACGAGCAGTACTTC.

The V call is TRBV18, the J call TRBJ2-7; 8 bases fit TRBD1. Germline V gene data show CDR1 as KGHSH and CDR2 as LQKENI. The ends lost 3 bases at V and 3 bases at J; junction bases unmatched: 4. The length of the CDR3 is 14 residues. CDR3 DNA sequence: TGTGCCAGCTCACCGACAGGGGTGGTCTACGAGCAGTACTTC. This sequence encodes CASSPTGVVYEQYF. Complete variable domain (other parts from reference TRBV18 and TRBJ2-7): NAGVMQNPRHLVRRRGQEARLRCSPMKGHSHVYWYRQLPEEGLKFMVYLQKENIIDESGMPKERFSAEFPKEGPSILRIQQVVRGDSAAYFCASSPTGVVYEQYFGPGTRLTVT.

This chain uses TRBV12-3 or TRBV12-4 with TRBJ1-5, with TRBD1 matching 9 bases. CDR3 size: 18 residues. V dropped 6 bases and J dropped 0; count of bases not matched to a gene: 12. CDR3 region: CASSLVGQGRYSNQPQHF. The DNA for the CDR3 is TGTGCCAGCAGCCTTGTGGGACAGGGAAGGTATAGCAATCAGCCCCAGCATTTT.

V usage is TRBV12-3 or TRBV12-4 and J usage is TRBJ2-7; TRBD2 is a possible D gene (5 bases). CDR3 length: 15 residues. Between the trimmed V and J ends, which lost 2 bases and 9 bases, there was a span of 20 bases. The CDR3, as DNA: TGTGCCAGCAGTTTAATGCCCGGGGTCCTAAGGGCGCAGTACTTC. It encodes CASSLMPGVLRAQYF.

A few counts support this clonotype. This chain uses TRBV3-1 with TRBJ1-2, with 7 bases matching TRBD1. The CDR3 totals 12 residues. The V and J ends lost 6 bases and 8 bases, in that order; junction bases with no gene match: 6. Germline CDR1 reads LGHDT; CDR2 reads YNNKEL (reference sequence). CDR3 DNA: TGTGCCAGCAGTGGGACAGTAGGGGGCTACACCTTC. It is translated as CASSGTVGGYTF.

This clonotype occurred a few times. The rearrangement uses TRBV27 and TRBJ2-3, with 8 bases matching TRBD2. The ends lost 2 bases at V and 1 base at J; junction bases unmatched: 5. Germline V lookup: CDR1 MNHEY, CDR2 SMNVEV (reference sequence). This CDR3 has 16 amino acids. In DNA form, the CDR3 reads TGTGCCAGCAGTTTACCGACTAGCGTAGGCACAGATACGCAGTATTTT. Amino acid sequence: CASSLPTSVGTDTQYF.

The V gene is TRBV18, the J gene TRBJ1-1, with D hard to call. The CDR3 consists of 14 residues. From germline, CDR1 is KGHSH and CDR2 LQKENI. The V gene lost 3 bases and the J gene lost 2 bases, with 10 bases spanning the gap. The CDR3 is CASSPEWGNTEAFF. The CDR3 region has the DNA TGTGCCAGCTCACCCGAATGGGGTAACACTGAAGCTTTCTTT.

The chain carries TRBV7-2 and TRBJ2-7, with D hard to call. Germline V CDR1 and CDR2: SGHTA, FQGNSA. The CDR3 covers 14 residues. V lost 0 bases, J lost 3 bases, and 9 bases lay in between. CDR3 amino acids: CASSLAGRYYEQYV. The DNA for the CDR3 is TGTGCCAGCAGCTTAGCGGGCAGATACTACGAGCAGTACGTC.

The rearrangement joins TRBV20-1 to TRBJ2-7; 7 nucleotides line up with TRBD2. Trimming at V came to 3 bases and at J to 2 bases, leaving 1 base not matched to a gene. Germline V gene lookup returns CDR1 DFQATT and CDR2 SNEGSKA (reference sequence). The CDR3 loop spans 12 amino acids. The CDR3 loop is CSARGTTYEQYF. The CDR3 nucleotides are TGCAGTGCTAGGGGGACTACCTACGAGCAGTACTTC.

V is TRBV20-1 and J is TRBJ2-5; the D is unclear. This CDR3 is 13 amino acids long. Germline assignment: CDR1 DFQATT and CDR2 SNEGSKA (reference sequence). The V and J ends lost 6 bases and 4 bases respectively, with 15 bases between them. CDR3 in amino acids: CSAGVGWRETQYF. The DNA of the CDR3 is TGCAGTGCGGGTGTGGGCTGGCGAGAGACCCAGTACTTC.

This clonotype showed up just a few times. This chain connects TRBV20-1 to TRBJ2-7, with 8 bases fitting TRBD2. The CDR3 length is 12 residues. V gave up 5 bases and J gave up 5 bases; unmatched junction bases: 5. Germline V gene data show CDR1 as DFQATT and CDR2 as SNEGSKA (reference sequence). CDR3 DNA sequence: TGCAGTGCTGAGGGACTAGGGAACGAGCAGTACGTC. Translating it yields CSAEGLGNEQYV.

V gene TRBV12-3 or TRBV12-4 combines with J gene TRBJ2-3; 9 bases line up with TRBD2. V lost 5 bases, J lost 3 bases, and 12 bases stayed unmatched. This CDR3 comprises 17 residues. The CDR3 sequence: CASSPPSQLAGTDTQYF. In DNA form, the CDR3 reads TGTGCCAGCAGTCCCCCGAGTCAACTAGCGGGTACAGATACGCAGTATTTT.

This chain links TRBV27 with TRBJ2-2, with D maybe TRBD1 (6 bases). Trimming took off 8 bases at V and 3 bases at J, with 13 bases between the two ends. Germline V CDR1 and CDR2: MNHEY, SMNVEV (reference sequence). CDR3 length equals 14 residues. CDR3 DNA sequence: TGTGCCAGCGGCCAGGGGACGCACACCGGGGAGCTGTTTTTT. This codes for CASGQGTHTGELFF.

The V and J genes are TRBV2 and TRBJ2-2, with TRBD1 identical over 7 bases. This CDR3 is built from 16 residues. Germline-derived CDR1 and CDR2 are SNHLY and FYNNEI. After removal of 6 bases from V and 0 bases from J, the junction contained 7 bases not matched to a gene. The CDR3 is CASRASGTANTGELFF. CDR3 nucleotide sequence: TGTGCCAGCAGAGCTTCCGGGACAGCGAACACCGGGGAGCTGTTTTTT.

This clonotype was detected only a few times. The chain is built from TRBV20-1 and TRBJ2-3; no definite D call. V dropped 6 bases and J dropped 0 bases, with 10 bases sitting between them. The CDR3 contains 13 residues. From germline, CDR1 is DFQATT and CDR2 SNEGSKA (reference sequence). The CDR3 nucleotides read TGCAGTGCCCAAAAAGCTAGCACAGATACGCAGTATTTT. Its translation: CSAQKASTDTQYF.

Only a few counts were recorded for this clonotype. The gene calls are TRBV20-1 and TRBJ2-7, with 10 positions matching TRBD2. With V trimmed by 3 bases and J by 5 bases, 7 bases remained unmatched. Looked up from germline, CDR1 is DFQATT and CDR2 is SNEGSKA (reference sequence). This CDR3 has 14 amino acids. The CDR3 nucleotides are TGCAGTGCTAGGACCCTAGCGGGAGTGAACGAGCAGTACGTC. As protein: CSARTLAGVNEQYV.

There are a few counts of this clonotype. V usage is TRBV30 and J usage is TRBJ2-1; weak D call: TRBD2 (5 bases). Germline CDR1 reads GTSNPN; CDR2 reads SVGIG (reference sequence). The V and J ends lost 0 bases and 8 bases respectively, with 8 bases between them. The CDR3 spans 12 residues. CDR3 DNA: TGTGCCTGGAGTGTACGGGGAGATGAGCAGTTCTTC. Translating gives CAWSVRGDEQFF.